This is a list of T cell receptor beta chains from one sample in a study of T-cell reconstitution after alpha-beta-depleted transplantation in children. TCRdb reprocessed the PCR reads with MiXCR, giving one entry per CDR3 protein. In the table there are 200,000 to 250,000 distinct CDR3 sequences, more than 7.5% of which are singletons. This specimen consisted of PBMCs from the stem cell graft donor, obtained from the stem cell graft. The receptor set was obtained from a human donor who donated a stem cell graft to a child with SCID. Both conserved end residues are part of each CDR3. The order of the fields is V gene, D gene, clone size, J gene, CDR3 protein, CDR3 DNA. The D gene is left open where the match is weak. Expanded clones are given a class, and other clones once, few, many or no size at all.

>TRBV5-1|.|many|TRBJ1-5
CASSLAGVWNQPQHF
TGCGCCAGCAGCTTGGCGGGGGTCTGGAATCAGCCCCAGCATTTT
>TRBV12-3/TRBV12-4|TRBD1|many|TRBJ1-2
CATEAGTGGNYGYTF
TGTGCCACCGAAGCCGGGACAGGGGGCAACTATGGCTACACCTTC
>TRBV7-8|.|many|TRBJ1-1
CASSPLNRQLNTEAFF
TGTGCCAGCAGCCCGCTGAACAGACAGTTGAACACTGAAGCTTTCTTT
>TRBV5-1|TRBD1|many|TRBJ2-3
CASSFSTGTGTGTQYF
TGCGCCAGCAGCTTCAGTACCGGGACAGGGACGGGTACGCAGTATTTT
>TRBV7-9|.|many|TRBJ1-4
CASSLVTGTNEKLFF
TGTGCCAGCAGCTTAGTAACGGGAACTAATGAAAAACTGTTTTTT
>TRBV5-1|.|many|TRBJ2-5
CASSLGPQGTQYF
TGCGCCAGCAGCTTGGGGCCTCAGGGGACCCAGTACTTC
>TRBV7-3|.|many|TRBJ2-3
CASSPAGQDTQYF
TGTGCCAGCAGCCCCGCCGGACAGGATACGCAGTATTTT
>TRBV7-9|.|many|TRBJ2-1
CASSAGNYNEQFF
TGTGCCAGCAGCGCCGGGAACTACAATGAGCAGTTCTTC
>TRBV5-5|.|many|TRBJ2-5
CASSFRDPIGRETQYF
TGTGCCAGCAGCTTTCGGGACCCCATTGGGCGAGAGACCCAGTACTTC
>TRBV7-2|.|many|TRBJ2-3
CASSSSYSSTDTQYF
TGTGCCAGCAGCTCCTCCTACTCTAGCACAGATACGCAGTATTTT
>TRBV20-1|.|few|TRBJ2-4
CSAGGGWGGHQNIQYF
TGCAGTGCTGGGGGTGGATGGGGGGGCCACCAAAACATTCAGTACTTC
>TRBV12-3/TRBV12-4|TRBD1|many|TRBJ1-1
CASSRHRAGGVSTEAFF
TGTGCCAGCAGTCGCCATAGGGCAGGGGGCGTGAGTACTGAAGCTTTCTTT
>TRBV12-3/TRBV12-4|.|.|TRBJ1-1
CASSLLTTGAFF
TGTGCCAGTAGTTTACTGACCACTGGAGCTTTCTTT
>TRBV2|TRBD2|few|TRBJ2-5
CASTTGLAGSQETQYF
TGTGCCAGCACTACTGGACTAGCGGGATCCCAAGAGACCCAGTACTTC
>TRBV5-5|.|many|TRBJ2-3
CASSPPGGTGLTDTQYF
TGTGCCAGCAGCCCACCGGGGGGCACGGGTCTCACAGATACGCAGTATTTT
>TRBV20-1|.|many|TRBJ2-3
CSARSRGGASTDTQYF
TGCAGTGCTAGGAGTCGCGGGGGCGCTAGCACAGATACGCAGTATTTT
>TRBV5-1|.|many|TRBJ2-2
CASSARHNTGELFF
TGCGCCAGCAGCGCTCGACATAACACCGGGGAGCTGTTTTTT
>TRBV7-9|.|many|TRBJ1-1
CASSLGHTNTEAFF
TGTGCCAGCAGCTTGGGACATACGAACACTGAAGCTTTCTTT
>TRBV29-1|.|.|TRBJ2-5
CSVLREETQYF
TGCAGCGTTCTCCGGGAGGAGACCCAGTACTTC
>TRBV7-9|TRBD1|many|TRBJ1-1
CASSQDRPEAFF
TGTGCCAGCAGCCAGGACAGGCCCGAAGCTTTCTTT
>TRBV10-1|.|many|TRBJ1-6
CASSDGWAGSDSPLHF
TGCGCCAGCAGCGACGGTTGGGCAGGATCGGATTCACCCCTCCACTTT
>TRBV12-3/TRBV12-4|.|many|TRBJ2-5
CASTTSLGERESETQYF
TGTGCCAGCACCACGTCTCTCGGGGAAAGGGAATCGGAGACCCAGTACTTC
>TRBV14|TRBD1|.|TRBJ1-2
CASSQRTGPNYGDTF
TGTGCCAGCAGCCAACGGACAGGACCTAACTATGGCGACACCTTC
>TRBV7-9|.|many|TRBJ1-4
CASSPRDGWTNEKLFF
TGTGCCAGCAGCCCAAGGGACGGGTGGACTAATGAAAAACTGTTTTTT
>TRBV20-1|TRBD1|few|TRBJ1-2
CSANRGQGPYGYTF
TGCAGTGCTAACCGGGGACAGGGACCCTATGGCTACACCTTC
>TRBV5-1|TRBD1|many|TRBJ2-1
CASSLGGTGDSEQFF
TGCGCCAGCAGCTTGGGGGGGACAGGGGACAGTGAGCAGTTCTTC